This is a list of T cell receptor beta chains from one sample in a study of T-cell memory formation after mild COVID-19. TCRdb fed the 5' RACE reads into MiXCR, producing one record per CDR3 protein. The sample yields around 510,000 distinct CDR3 sequences, less than 25% seen once. The sequencing sample was made of PBMCs or a T cell subset sorted from them (not recorded which). The receptor set was obtained from an adult woman who had mild COVID-19 (a few samples of this study predate the infection). Cell type and time point are not known. Both conserved end residues are part of each CDR3. The order of the fields is V gene, clone size, D gene, J gene, CDR3 protein, CDR3 DNA. A D gene is named only where the DNA matches it firmly. Not every row has a clone size; where given, it reads once, few, many or a size class.

V gene: TRBV6-4
clone size: NA
D gene: TRBD2
J gene: TRBJ2-1
CDR3 protein: CASRTSGRANEQFF
CDR3 DNA: TGTGCCAGCAGAACTAGCGGGAGGGCCAATGAGCAGTTCTTC

V gene: TRBV27
clone size: NA
D gene: NA
J gene: TRBJ1-1
CDR3 protein: CASSFSYVYGTKNTEAFF
CDR3 DNA: TGTGCCAGCAGTTTCAGTTATGTGTACGGGACAAAGAACACTGAAGCTTTCTTT

V gene: TRBV24-1
clone size: few
D gene: TRBD2
J gene: TRBJ2-7
CDR3 protein: CATSAHSGEGSYEQYF
CDR3 DNA: TGTGCCACCAGTGCCCATAGCGGGGAGGGCTCCTACGAGCAGTACTTC

V gene: TRBV11-1
clone size: NA
D gene: NA
J gene: TRBJ2-7
CDR3 protein: CASSSTRTEQYF
CDR3 DNA: TGTGCCAGCAGCTCCACGAGGACGGAGCAGTACTTC

V gene: TRBV27
clone size: few
D gene: TRBD2
J gene: TRBJ2-1
CDR3 protein: CASLRASGYNEQFF
CDR3 DNA: TGTGCCAGCCTGCGCGCTAGCGGCTACAATGAGCAGTTCTTC

V gene: TRBV13
clone size: few
D gene: NA
J gene: TRBJ2-7
CDR3 protein: CASSLGPVGAGEQYF
CDR3 DNA: TGTGCCAGCAGCTTAGGCCCCGTGGGAGCAGGCGAGCAGTACTTC

V gene: TRBV9
clone size: few
D gene: TRBD2
J gene: TRBJ2-7
CDR3 protein: CASSGIAGLETYEQYF
CDR3 DNA: TGTGCCAGCAGCGGTATAGCGGGCCTAGAGACCTACGAGCAGTACTTC

V gene: TRBV18
clone size: NA
D gene: NA
J gene: TRBJ1-1
CDR3 protein: CASSPEGHPTFWSEAFF
CDR3 DNA: TGTGCCAGCTCACCGGAGGGACACCCTACGTTTTGGTCTGAAGCTTTCTTT

V gene: TRBV29-1
clone size: many
D gene: NA
J gene: TRBJ2-7
CDR3 protein: CSVEEASSYEQYF
CDR3 DNA: TGCAGCGTTGAAGAGGCCAGCTCCTACGAGCAGTACTTC

V gene: TRBV7-2
clone size: NA
D gene: TRBD1
J gene: TRBJ1-3
CDR3 protein: CASSRDRGNTIYF
CDR3 DNA: TGTGCCAGCAGCCGGGACAGGGGAAACACCATATATTTT

V gene: TRBV28
clone size: NA
D gene: NA
J gene: TRBJ1-2
CDR3 protein: CASSFVQTERGYTF
CDR3 DNA: TGTGCCAGCAGTTTCGTACAGACCGAACGGGGCTACACCTTC

V gene: TRBV19
clone size: NA
D gene: NA
J gene: TRBJ2-7
CDR3 protein: CASSISDSRISYEQYF
CDR3 DNA: TGTGCCAGTAGTATCTCCGACAGCCGGATCTCCTACGAGCAGTACTTC

V gene: TRBV19
clone size: NA
D gene: TRBD1
J gene: TRBJ1-1
CDR3 protein: CASNTRTGIGTEAFF
CDR3 DNA: TGTGCCAGTAACACCCGGACAGGGATAGGCACTGAAGCTTTCTTT

V gene: TRBV29-1
clone size: few
D gene: NA
J gene: TRBJ1-3
CDR3 protein: CSVGDTANTIYF
CDR3 DNA: TGCAGCGTTGGGGACACCGCAAACACCATATATTTT

V gene: TRBV2
clone size: few
D gene: NA
J gene: TRBJ2-7
CDR3 protein: CASSEGVGLSEQYF
CDR3 DNA: TGTGCCAGCAGTGAAGGGGTAGGGCTCTCCGAGCAGTACTTC

V gene: TRBV7-9
clone size: few
D gene: NA
J gene: TRBJ2-3
CDR3 protein: CASRSQALTDTQYF
CDR3 DNA: TGTGCCAGCAGATCGCAGGCACTCACAGATACGCAGTATTTT

V gene: TRBV5-1
clone size: few
D gene: TRBD2
J gene: TRBJ2-3
CDR3 protein: CASSLERGHLPQYF
CDR3 DNA: TGCGCCAGCAGCTTGGAGCGGGGGCACCTCCCGCAGTATTTT

V gene: TRBV12-3/TRBV12-4
clone size: NA
D gene: NA
J gene: TRBJ2-1
CDR3 protein: CASKVSSYNEQFF
CDR3 DNA: TGTGCCAGCAAGGTCAGCTCCTACAATGAGCAGTTCTTC